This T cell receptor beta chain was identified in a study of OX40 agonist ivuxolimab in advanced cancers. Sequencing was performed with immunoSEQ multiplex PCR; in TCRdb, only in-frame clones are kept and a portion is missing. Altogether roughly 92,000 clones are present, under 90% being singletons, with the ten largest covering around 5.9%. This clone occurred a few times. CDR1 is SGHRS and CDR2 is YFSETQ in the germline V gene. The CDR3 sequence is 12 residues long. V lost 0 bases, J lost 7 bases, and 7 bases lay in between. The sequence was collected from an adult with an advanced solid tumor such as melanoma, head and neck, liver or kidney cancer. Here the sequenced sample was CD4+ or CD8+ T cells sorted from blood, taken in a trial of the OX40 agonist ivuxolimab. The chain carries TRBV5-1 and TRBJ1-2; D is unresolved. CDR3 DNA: TGCGCCAGCAGCTTGGACATGGCTGGCTACACCTTC. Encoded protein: CASSLDMAGYTF.